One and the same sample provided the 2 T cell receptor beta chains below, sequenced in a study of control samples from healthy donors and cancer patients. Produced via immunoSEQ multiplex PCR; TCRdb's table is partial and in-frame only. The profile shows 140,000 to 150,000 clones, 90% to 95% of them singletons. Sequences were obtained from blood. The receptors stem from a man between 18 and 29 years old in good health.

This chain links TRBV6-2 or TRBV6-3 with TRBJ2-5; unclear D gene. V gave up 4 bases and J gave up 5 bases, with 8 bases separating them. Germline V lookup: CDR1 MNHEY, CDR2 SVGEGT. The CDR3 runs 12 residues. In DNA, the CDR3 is TGTGCCAGCAGTTTACTCGCGGAGACCCAGTACTTC. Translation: CASSLLAETQYF.

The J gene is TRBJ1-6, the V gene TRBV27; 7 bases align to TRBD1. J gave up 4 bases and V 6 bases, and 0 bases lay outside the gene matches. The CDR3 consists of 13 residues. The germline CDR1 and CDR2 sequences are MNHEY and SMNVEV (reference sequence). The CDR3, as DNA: TGTGCCAGCAGGGACAGGTATAATTCACCCCTCCACTTT. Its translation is CASRDRYNSPLHF.